This note documents a single TCR beta chain sequence. The CDR3 totals 14 residues. Germline V lookup: CDR1 SGDLS, CDR2 YYNGEE. V was trimmed by 4 bases and J by 5 bases, leaving 13 bases between them. This sample stems from a study of blood T cell repertoires in COVID-19. Study overall: The study drew acute and convalescent COVID-19 samples from the United States, Italy and Spain.

TCRdb's table, derived via immunoSEQ multiplex PCR, lists solely in-frame clones and lacks some. The sample contains about 280,000 clones, roughly 85% of which appear only once. The receptor's source is a human donor in a cohort sampled during active COVID-19. The chain has TRBV9 and TRBJ2-1, with D perhaps TRBD2 (6 bases). The material sequenced was peripheral blood. In DNA form, the CDR3 reads TGTGCCAGCAGCAAGTTAGCGGTTAACAATGAGCAGTTCTTC. This gives the protein CASSKLAVNNEQFF.